This TCR beta chain is drawn from a study of beta chain features in type 1 diabetes. The length of the CDR3 is 12 residues. Per the germline V gene, CDR1 is SQVTM and CDR2 is ANQGSEA. The V end was cut by 6 bases, the J end by 6 bases, with 13 bases between. This clone was observed a few times. TCRB transcripts that were expressed got sequenced, as all of the isolated RNA had been reverse transcribed. Method: immunoSEQ multiplex PCR; TCRdb's copy keeps in-frame clones and lacks some. In the table there are hundreds of thousands of clones, roughly 31% of which are singletons. The V gene is TRBV29-1, the J gene TRBJ2-3; D possibly corresponds to TRBD2 (6 bases). What was sequenced was naive CD4+ T cells from blood. This TCR derives from a man between 18 and 29 years old in good health. Here the CDR3 reads CSVRPGEDTQYF. CDR3 nucleotides: TGCAGCGTCCGCCCGGGAGAGGATACGCAGTATTTT.